The 25 T cell receptor beta chains presented below share a single source sample, sequenced in a study of beta chain features in type 1 diabetes. The entirety of the isolated RNA underwent reverse transcription, so expressed TCRB transcripts were sequenced. TCRdb's copy holds only in-frame clones and misses some; the assay was immunoSEQ multiplex PCR. The sample comprises 400,000 to 600,000 clones, roughly 30% of which are singletons, and about 0.065% rests with the top ten. The source material was naive CD4+ T cells from blood. The receptor source for this set is a young man in good health.

The gene calls are TRBV9 and TRBJ2-1; D is perhaps TRBD1 (6 bases). Trimming left V 3 bases short and J 0 bases short, with 10 bases between. CDR1 SGDLS and CDR2 YYNGEE come from the germline V gene. CDR3 length: 15 residues. The CDR3 spells CASSGQDSSYNEQFF. The DNA of the CDR3 is TGTGCCAGCAGCGGACAGGATAGCTCCTACAATGAGCAGTTCTTC. The full variable domain, in which reference TRBV9 and TRBJ2-1 provide the parts outside the CDR3, is DSGVTQTPKHLITATGQRVTLRCSPRSGDLSVYWYQQSLDQGLQFLIQYYNGEERAKGNILERFSAQQFPDLHSELNLSSLELGDSALYFCASSGQDSSYNEQFFGPGTRLTVL.

This chain connects TRBV5-1 to TRBJ2-3; D remains ambiguous. Germline CDR1 SGHRS, CDR2 YFSETQ. Trimming pared 0 bases from V and 5 bases from J, leaving 10 bases between. The CDR3 loop spans 14 amino acids. The CDR3 region has the DNA TGCGCCAGCAGCTTGGACCGGGTCCTAGATACGCAGTATTTT. It yields the protein CASSLDRVLDTQYF.

The chain joins TRBV2 to TRBJ2-1; D uncertain. Germline V CDR1 and CDR2: SNHLY, FYNNEI. With 2 bases removed from V and 5 bases from J, the gap between germline ends came to 16 bases. The length of the CDR3 is 16 residues. The CDR3 coding sequence is TGTGCCAGCAGTGAATTAGTTCGAAAAAGGAACAATGAGCAGTTCTTC. It yields the protein CASSELVRKRNNEQFF.

The V call is TRBV7-2, the J call TRBJ2-7, with D perhaps matching TRBD2 (5 bases). Germline V gene sequence: CDR1 SGHTA, CDR2 FQGNSA. The CDR3 is 14 amino acids. V lost 4 bases and J lost 2, with 12 bases in between. CDR3 DNA sequence: TGTGCCAGCAGCTGGGAAGAGGGTCCCTACGAGCAGTACTTC. Translated: CASSWEEGPYEQYF. The variable domain in full, with the rest retrieved from reference TRBV7-2 and TRBJ2-7, is GAGVSQSPSNKVTEKGKDVELRCDPISGHTALYWYRQSLGQGLEFLIYFQGNSAPDKSGLPSDRFSAERTGGSVSTLTIQRTQQEDSAVYLCASSWEEGPYEQYFGPGTRLTVT.

The table lists this clone with a few counts. The genes are TRBV10-3 and TRBJ2-7; D uncertain. The germline gives CDR1 ENHRY, CDR2 SYGVKD. This CDR3 is built from 13 residues. The germline V and J ends were trimmed by 6 bases and 3 bases, with 12 bases remaining between them. CDR3 in amino acids: CAISRIGNYEQYF. In nucleotides, the CDR3 is TGTGCCATCAGCAGGATCGGTAACTACGAGCAGTACTTC.

The genes are TRBV6-5 and TRBJ2-6, with D uncertain. Trimming took 0 bases from V and 2 from J, leaving 8 bases between them. Per the germline V gene, CDR1 is MNHEY and CDR2 is SVGAGI. The CDR3 has 16 residues. Here the CDR3 reads CASSYSFQAGANVLTF. In DNA, the CDR3 is TGTGCCAGCAGTTACTCGTTTCAGGCTGGGGCCAACGTCCTGACTTTC.

This clone was counted only a few times. The CDR3 DNA sequence: TGTGCCTGGAGCCCCGGACTAGCGAAAGAGTACGAGCAGTACTTC. Encoded protein: CAWSPGLAKEYEQYF. The genes are TRBV30 and TRBJ2-7, with TRBD2 matching 9 bases. Looked up from germline, CDR1 is GTSNPN and CDR2 is SVGIG (reference sequence). This CDR3 is built from 15 residues. J was trimmed by 4 bases and V by 3 bases; bases with no gene match: 10.

Turning to this clone: In the same sample, other DNA sequences code for this CDR3. This chain uses TRBV28 with TRBJ2-7; no clear D. Trimming cost V 2 bases and J 3 bases, with 5 bases left between them. Germline V gene sequence: CDR1 MDHEN, CDR2 SYDVKM. CDR3 length equals 12 residues. CDR3 residues: CASSLAGYEQYF. CDR3 sequence (DNA): TGTGCCAGCAGTTTAGCAGGCTACGAGCAGTACTTC.

As for this clone: The sample holds other DNA sequences that translate to the same CDR3. The rearrangement joins TRBV29-1 to TRBJ1-1; TRBD1 is a possible D gene (6 bases). Trimming removed 6 bases at V and 1 base at J, with 9 bases between. The CDR3 totals 12 residues. Germline V gives CDR1 SQVTM, CDR2 ANQGSEA. Here the CDR3 reads CSVEGQNTEAFF. The CDR3 DNA sequence: TGCAGCGTAGAGGGACAGAACACTGAAGCTTTCTTT.

This clone was detected a few times. The chain uses TRBV11-2 and TRBJ2-1; D unclear. Trimming cost V 7 bases and J 5 bases, with 9 bases left between them. The CDR3 has 12 amino acids. CDR1 and CDR2 (germline): SGHAT, FQNNGV. The CDR3 bases are TGTGCCAGCACTAACCGAGACAATGAGCAGTTCTTC. It specifies CASTNRDNEQFF.

The chain employs TRBV11-2 and TRBJ2-7; tentative D call: TRBD2 (6 bases). There are 14 residues in the CDR3. The germline V and J ends were trimmed by 3 bases and 0 bases, with 9 bases remaining between them. Germline values: CDR1 SGHAT, CDR2 FQNNGV. CDR3 in DNA: TGTGCCAGCAGCTTGCGGGACTTCTCCTACGAGCAGTACTTC. This codes for CASSLRDFSYEQYF.

Only a few counts were recorded for this clone. The chain employs TRBV29-1 and TRBJ1-3; D gene ambiguous. The CDR3 runs to 14 residues. The ends were cut back, 4 bases at V and 4 bases at J, with 14 bases in the middle. In germline, CDR1 is SQVTM, CDR2 ANQGSEA. As DNA, the CDR3 is TGCAGCGTTGTCGATCCCCCGGACGGAAACACCATATATTTT. This translates into CSVVDPPDGNTIYF.

This clone was seen more than once but under ten times. The chain couples TRBV6-6 to TRBJ2-5; TRBD2 aligns across 11 bases. The trim removed 5 bases at V and 7 bases at J, leaving 9 bases unmatched. Germline V gene lookup returns CDR1 MNHNY and CDR2 SVGAGI (reference sequence). The CDR3 covers 15 residues. This CDR3 is CASSPTSGTSGTQYF. DNA for the CDR3: TGTGCCAGCAGTCCTACCTCTGGGACTAGCGGGACCCAGTACTTC.

The chain recombines TRBV19 with TRBJ2-3; no clear D. Germline CDR1 is LNHDA and CDR2 is SQIVND (reference sequence). Trimming stripped 2 bases from V and 1 base from J, with 4 bases between. This CDR3 has 13 amino acids. Written as DNA, the CDR3 is TGTGCCAGTAGTATAAGCGGCACAGATACGCAGTATTTT. Translating gives CASSISGTDTQYF.

This clone was seen more than once but under ten times. The chain is built from TRBV25-1 and TRBJ2-7; TRBD2 might be the D (5 bases). The CDR3 contains 15 residues. Trimming removed 1 base at V and 1 base at J, with 11 bases between. Germline V CDR1 and CDR2: MGHDK, SYGVNS. CDR3: CASSELIRGSYEQYF. The CDR3 region has the DNA TGTGCCAGCAGTGAATTGATTCGGGGATCCTACGAGCAGTACTTC.

V gene TRBV18 combines with J gene TRBJ2-2; D is unclear. There are 14 residues in the CDR3. The V end was cut by 2 bases, the J end by 5 bases, with 9 bases between. Germline values: CDR1 KGHSH, CDR2 LQKENI. The CDR3 nucleotides are TGTGCCAGCTCACCAAGGACGCCGACCGGGGAGCTGTTTTTT. Amino acids: CASSPRTPTGELFF. The full variable domain, rest sourced from reference TRBV18 and TRBJ2-2, is NAGVMQNPRHLVRRRGQEARLRCSPMKGHSHVYWYRQLPEEGLKFMVYLQKENIIDESGMPKERFSAEFPKEGPSILRIQQVVRGDSAAYFCASSPRTPTGELFFGEGSRLTVL.

The chain joins TRBV29-1 to TRBJ1-1, with D maybe TRBD1 (5 bases). The germline V and J ends were trimmed by 8 bases and 8 bases, with 18 bases remaining between them. Germline-derived CDR1 and CDR2 are SQVTM and ANQGSEA. CDR3 length equals 12 residues. The CDR3 spells CSIREGFSEAFF. CDR3 sequence (DNA): TGCAGCATCCGGGAGGGGTTTTCGGAAGCTTTCTTT.

The rearrangement joins TRBV10-3 to TRBJ2-1, with 13 bases fitting TRBD2. V was pared by 2 bases and J by 8 bases, with 6 bases of the junction left unmatched. The CDR3 totals 16 residues. The germline gives CDR1 ENHRY, CDR2 SYGVKD. The CDR3 sequence: CAISEGTSGASDEQFF. The CDR3 region has the DNA TGTGCCATCAGTGAGGGGACTAGCGGGGCGTCGGATGAGCAGTTCTTC.

J is TRBJ1-1 and V is TRBV7-6; maybe TRBD1 (6 bases). This CDR3 contains 14 residues. Trimming removed 1 base from V and 1 base from J, with 7 bases in between. Germline loops: CDR1 SGHVS, CDR2 FNYEAQ. The CDR3: CASSLGTANTEAFF. CDR3 DNA: TGTGCCAGCAGCTTAGGGACAGCGAACACTGAAGCTTTCTTT.

This chain uses TRBV4-2 with TRBJ2-4, with a possible D match to TRBD1 (6 bases). The CDR3 loop spans 17 amino acids. The germline V and J ends were trimmed by 0 bases and 0 bases, with 12 bases remaining between them. CDR1 is LGHNA and CDR2 is YNFKEQ in the germline V gene. The CDR3 here is CASSQDPQGIAKNIQYF. For the CDR3, the DNA is TGTGCCAGCAGCCAAGATCCCCAGGGGATAGCCAAAAACATTCAGTACTTC.

This chain connects TRBV9 to TRBJ2-2; TRBD1 matches at 9 bases. J gave up 4 bases and V 0 bases, and 13 bases lay outside the gene matches. Germline CDR1 and CDR2: SGDLS and YYNGEE. This CDR3 is built from 19 residues. The CDR3 loop is CASSVAFPGQGNPTGELFF. The CDR3 coding sequence is TGTGCCAGCAGCGTAGCCTTTCCGGGACAGGGTAACCCCACCGGGGAGCTGTTTTTT.

The J gene is TRBJ1-4, the V gene TRBV27; tentative D call: TRBD1 (5 bases). This CDR3 comprises 14 residues. Germline CDR1 reads MNHEY; CDR2 reads SMNVEV (reference sequence). V lost 6 bases and J 3 bases, leaving 11 bases between the germline ends. Here the CDR3 DNA reads TGTGCCAGCAGCGCGGGACGGGCTAATGAAAAACTGTTTTTT. Encoded protein: CASSAGRANEKLFF.

The V and J genes are TRBV4-2 and TRBJ1-2, with D perhaps matching TRBD1 (6 bases). The CDR3 sequence is 14 residues long. Trimming shortened V by 2 bases and J by 4 bases, and 11 bases separated the two germline ends. Germline-derived CDR1 and CDR2 are LGHNA and YNFKEQ. CDR3 loop: CASSQPQGFYGYTF. CDR3 bases: TGTGCCAGCAGCCAACCGCAGGGGTTCTATGGCTACACCTTC.

This clone has only one observation. This sequence joins TRBV18 and TRBJ2-1; perhaps TRBD1 as D (6 bases). The V end lost 4 bases, the J end lost 5 bases, and 15 bases lay between the germline ends. The CDR3 spans 15 residues. Germline V gene data show CDR1 as KGHSH and CDR2 as LQKENI. The CDR3 reads CASSLTGPKNNEQFF. The CDR3 DNA reads TGTGCCAGCTCACTCACAGGGCCCAAGAACAATGAGCAGTTCTTC.

The chain combines TRBV28 with TRBJ2-1, with D possibly being TRBD2 (5 bases). The V gene's germline CDR1 is MDHEN and CDR2 SYDVKM. Trimming took 9 bases from V and 4 from J, leaving 13 bases between them. This CDR3 is built from 13 residues. The CDR3 region has the DNA TGTGCCAGTAGAGAGGGTCATTACAATGAGCAGTTCTTC. Residues: CASREGHYNEQFF.